The 23 T cell receptor beta chains reported below all come from one sample, sequenced in a study of T cell responses to AZD1222 COVID-19 vaccine. Using immunoSEQ multiplex PCR, the repertoire was profiled, and TCRdb retains in-frame clones only, with some absent. The profile shows 80,000 to 100,000 clones, about 86% of them singletons. Sample: peripheral blood, taken on day 0 of AZD1222 vaccination. Every receptor here comes from an adult in good health.

This clone was seen only once. V is TRBV11-2 and J is TRBJ2-1, with 11 positions matching TRBD2. From germline, CDR1 is SGHAT and CDR2 FQNNGV. V trimming: 3 bases; J trimming: 0 bases; junction bases outside the gene matches: 7. The CDR3 consists of 18 residues. The DNA of the CDR3 is TGTGCCAGCAGCTTTTCCGTAGCGGGAGGGGGCTCCTACAATGAGCAGTTCTTC. Protein: CASSFSVAGGGSYNEQFF.

This rearrangement joins TRBV7-3 to TRBJ2-1; 13 positions match TRBD2. With 4 bases clipped from V and 7 bases from J, the junction kept 7 bases outside the gene matches. Germline loops: CDR1 SGHTA, CDR2 FQGTGA. The CDR3 has 16 amino acids. The CDR3 nucleotides are TGTGCCAGCAGCTCCCAAGGACTAGCGGGGGTGAATGAGCAGTTCTTC. It codes for CASSSQGLAGVNEQFF.

This clone was observed once. The V call is TRBV20-1, the J call TRBJ2-1; 7 nucleotides agree with TRBD1. This CDR3 is built from 14 residues. Germline trimming cut 3 bases from V and 3 bases from J; bases unmatched to any gene: 5. CDR1 is DFQATT, CDR2 SNEGSKA, per germline (reference sequence). CDR3 in DNA: TGCAGTGCTAGTATAGGGGGCAGCTACAATGAGCAGTTCTTC. It translates to CSASIGGSYNEQFF.

The rearrangement joins TRBV7-8 to TRBJ1-2, with D uncertain. Trimming left V 5 bases short and J 2 bases short, with 9 bases between. Germline-derived CDR1 and CDR2 are SGHVS and FQNEAQ. The CDR3 runs to 13 residues. The CDR3 sequence: CASSQTHNYGYTF. The CDR3 region has the DNA TGTGCCAGCAGCCAAACACACAACTATGGCTACACCTTC.

This rearrangement joins TRBV29-1 to TRBJ2-5, with a weak D call TRBD1 (7 bases). The CDR3 sequence is 11 residues long. The germline V gene encodes CDR1 SQVTM and CDR2 ANQGSEA. Trimming left V 5 bases short and J 11 bases short, with 15 bases between. Written as DNA, the CDR3 is TGCAGCGTTCCTGTGCAGGGGGGTCAGTACTTC. This encodes CSVPVQGGQYF.

The rearrangement uses TRBV7-6 and TRBJ2-7; no clear D gene. Trimming stripped 1 base from V and 2 bases from J, with 15 bases between. The length of the CDR3 is 16 residues. The V gene's germline CDR1 is SGHVS and CDR2 FNYEAQ. CDR3 in DNA: TGTGCCAGCAGCTTAGAACAGCCCGGGTACACCTACGAGCAGTACTTC. This gives the protein CASSLEQPGYTYEQYF.

V is TRBV6-4 and J is TRBJ2-2; 9 bases fit TRBD1. From germline, CDR1 is MRHNA and CDR2 SNTAGT. The junction had 1 base not matched to a gene; V was cut back by 0 bases and J by 5 bases. The CDR3 has 15 residues. The CDR3: CASSDSGQGTGELFF. As DNA, the CDR3 is TGTGCCAGCAGTGACTCTGGACAGGGGACCGGGGAGCTGTTTTTT.

The CDR3 region is CASSYFGTHTGELFF. The CDR3 DNA reads TGTGCCAGCAGTTACTTTGGGACGCACACCGGGGAGCTGTTTTTT. The rearrangement uses TRBV6-5 and TRBJ2-2; D possibly matches TRBD1 or TRBD2 (5 bases each). The CDR3 length is 15 residues. V was cut by 1 base and J by 3 bases, with 9 bases left in between. The germline gives CDR1 MNHEY, CDR2 SVGAGI.

The chain combines TRBV7-2 with TRBJ2-7; perhaps TRBD2 as D (6 bases). The germline V gene encodes CDR1 SGHTA and CDR2 FQGNSA. V lost 0 bases to trimming and J lost 0 bases, with 9 bases between them. The CDR3 runs 15 residues. The CDR3 here is CASSLAGGRSYEQYF. The CDR3 DNA reads as TGTGCCAGCAGCTTAGCGGGAGGCCGCTCCTACGAGCAGTACTTC.

The chain combines TRBV10-3 with TRBJ2-1, with TRBD1 matching 10 bases. CDR1 and CDR2 (germline): ENHRY, SYGVKD. The CDR3 sequence is 15 residues long. V gave up 2 bases and J gave up 7 bases; unmatched junction bases: 5. Written as DNA, the CDR3 is TGTGCCATCAGTGAGCAGACAGGGGGCGCGAATGAGCAGTTCTTC. Translated: CAISEQTGGANEQFF.

The V call is TRBV18, the J call TRBJ1-4; D is undetermined. This CDR3 region has 13 residues. Trimming took 3 bases from V and 5 from J, leaving 7 bases between them. Germline CDR1 and CDR2: KGHSH and LQKENI. CDR3 protein: CASSPDTNEKLFF. CDR3 in DNA: TGTGCCAGCTCACCCGACACCAATGAAAAACTGTTTTTT.

This clone was recorded once. This rearrangement joins TRBV5-4 to TRBJ1-1; D gene unclear. V was pared by 1 base and J by 0 bases, with 10 bases between. The germline V gene has CDR1 SGHNT and CDR2 YYREEE (reference sequence). CDR3 length: 15 amino acids. CDR3 nucleotides: TGTGCCAGCAGCTTGTTAACGGCCATGAACACTGAAGCTTTCTTT. Protein sequence: CASSLLTAMNTEAFF.

In DNA form, the CDR3 reads TGTGCCAGCAGTGGATCTAAAGGTCTAGCGTTGTACCAAGAGACCCAGTACTTC. Translated, it gives CASSGSKGLALYQETQYF. This sequence joins TRBV25-1 and TRBJ2-5, with D possibly being TRBD2 (6 bases). Germline CDR1 MGHDK, CDR2 SYGVNS. V lost 4 bases and J lost 0, with 21 bases in between. The CDR3 runs 18 residues.

This chain joins TRBV7-9 and TRBJ2-5; 10 bases match TRBD2. Germline CDR1 SEHNR, CDR2 FQNEAQ (reference sequence). The V gene end was trimmed by 6 bases and the J gene end by 4 bases; junction bases not matched to a gene: 5. CDR3 size: 14 residues. The CDR3 protein is CASSRGTSVETQYF. CDR3 sequence (DNA): TGTGCCAGCAGTCGCGGGACTAGCGTAGAGACCCAGTACTTC.

V gene TRBV6-1 combines with J gene TRBJ1-6; D gene uncertain. Trimming stripped 2 bases from V and 6 bases from J, with 14 bases between. Looked up from germline, CDR1 is MNHNS and CDR2 is SASEGT. CDR3 size: 16 residues. The CDR3 DNA follows: TGTGCCAGCAGTGAATGGAGTGGAAAAACTAATTCACCCCTCCACTTT. It specifies CASSEWSGKTNSPLHF.

This chain uses TRBV11-3 with TRBJ2-7; the D gene is possibly TRBD1 (7 bases). V shed 5 bases and J shed 3 bases, with 17 bases lying between them. This CDR3 region has 15 residues. In germline, CDR1 is SGHNT, CDR2 YENEEA. This chain's CDR3 is CASSPVAGGNYEQYF. The DNA of the CDR3 is TGTGCCAGCAGCCCGGTGGCAGGGGGGAACTACGAGCAGTACTTC.

The rearrangement links TRBV11-3 to TRBJ2-1; 15 bases align to TRBD2. CDR1 and CDR2 (germline): SGHNT, YENEEA. The trim removed 5 bases at V and 5 bases at J, leaving 7 bases unmatched. This CDR3 region has 17 residues. Here the CDR3 DNA reads TGTGCCAGCAGCCCTCGGACTAGCGGGAGGGCCGACAATGAGCAGTTCTTC. Translated, it gives CASSPRTSGRADNEQFF.

The V call is TRBV4-3, the J call TRBJ2-5; 10 positions agree with TRBD2. The CDR3 consists of 16 residues. Trimming took 0 bases from V and 6 from J; bases not matched to a gene: 7. The germline V gene has CDR1 LGHNA and CDR2 YSLEER. In DNA form, the CDR3 reads TGCGCCAGCAGCCAAGATCGGGCGGGACTAGCGAAGACCCAGTACTTC. Encoded protein: CASSQDRAGLAKTQYF.

The V call is TRBV30, the J call TRBJ2-2; D gene uncertain. The V end was cut by 0 bases, the J end by 2 bases, with 1 base between. Germline V gene sequence: CDR1 GTSNPN, CDR2 SVGIG (reference sequence). This CDR3 spans 12 amino acids. CDR3: CAWSVNTGELFF. The CDR3 DNA reads TGTGCCTGGAGTGTAAACACCGGGGAGCTGTTTTTT.

V usage is TRBV6-5 and J usage is TRBJ1-6, with TRBD1 identical over 8 bases. V lost 2 bases, J lost 10 bases, and 1 base stayed unmatched. Germline V CDR1 and CDR2: MNHEY, SVGAGI. This CDR3 has 13 residues. The CDR3 sequence: CASSYPGGSPLHF. The CDR3 bases are TGTGCCAGCAGTTACCCAGGGGGCTCACCCCTCCACTTT.

The CDR3 sequence: CASSQDPTGSGEQYF. CDR3 DNA: TGCGCCAGCAGCCAAGATCCTACAGGGTCTGGCGAGCAGTACTTC. The rearrangement joins TRBV4-1 to TRBJ2-7; perhaps TRBD1 as D (6 bases). Germline-derived CDR1 and CDR2 are MGHRA and YSYEKL. Trimming removed 0 bases from V and 6 bases from J, with 15 bases in between. This CDR3 comprises 15 residues.

This CDR3 is CASRSLAFPETQYF. In DNA form, the CDR3 reads TGTGCCAGCAGAAGTCTAGCGTTTCCAGAGACCCAGTACTTC. J is TRBJ2-5 and V is TRBV25-1; D perhaps matches TRBD2 (6 bases). This CDR3 region has 14 residues. CDR1 and CDR2 from the germline V gene are MGHDK and SYGVNS. The V and J ends lost 6 bases and 4 bases respectively, with 15 bases between them.

This clone was counted a single time. The chain is built from TRBV2 and TRBJ2-3; a weak D match, TRBD1 (5 bases). The CDR3 length is 14 residues. Trimming took off 7 bases at V and 0 bases at J, with 11 bases between the two ends. Germline loops: CDR1 SNHLY, CDR2 FYNNEI. The chain's CDR3 is CASKEQGSTDTQYF. The CDR3 nucleotides are TGTGCCAGCAAGGAGCAGGGTAGCACAGATACGCAGTATTTT.